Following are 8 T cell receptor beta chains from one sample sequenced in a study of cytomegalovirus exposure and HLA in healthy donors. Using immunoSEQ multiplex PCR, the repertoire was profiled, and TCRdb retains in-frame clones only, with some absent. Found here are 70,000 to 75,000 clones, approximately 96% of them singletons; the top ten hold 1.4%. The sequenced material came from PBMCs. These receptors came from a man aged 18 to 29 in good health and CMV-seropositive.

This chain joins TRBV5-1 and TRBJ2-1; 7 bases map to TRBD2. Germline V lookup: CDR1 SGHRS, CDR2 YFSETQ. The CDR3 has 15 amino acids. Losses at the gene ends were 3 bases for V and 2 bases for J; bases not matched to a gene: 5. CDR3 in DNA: TGCGCCAGCAGCTGGGCGGGGGACGCCTACAATGAGCAGTTCTTC. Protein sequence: CASSWAGDAYNEQFF.

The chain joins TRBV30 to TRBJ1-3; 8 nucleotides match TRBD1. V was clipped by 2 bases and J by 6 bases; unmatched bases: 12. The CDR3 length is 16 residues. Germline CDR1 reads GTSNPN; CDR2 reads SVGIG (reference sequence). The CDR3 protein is CAWSSNRDRLSNTIYF. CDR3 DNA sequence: TGTGCCTGGAGTTCCAACCGGGACAGGTTATCAAACACCATATATTTT.

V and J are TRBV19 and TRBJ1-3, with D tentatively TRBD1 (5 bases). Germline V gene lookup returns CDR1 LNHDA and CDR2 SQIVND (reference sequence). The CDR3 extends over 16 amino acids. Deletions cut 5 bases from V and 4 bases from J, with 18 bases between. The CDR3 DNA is TGTGCCAGTAGTGTTAGAGACAGCGAAAGGGGAAACACCATATATTTT. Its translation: CASSVRDSERGNTIYF.

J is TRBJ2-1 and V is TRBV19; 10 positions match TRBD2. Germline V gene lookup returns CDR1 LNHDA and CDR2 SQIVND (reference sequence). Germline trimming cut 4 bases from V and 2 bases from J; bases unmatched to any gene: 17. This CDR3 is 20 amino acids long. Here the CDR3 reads CASSTLGGLASMITYNEQFF. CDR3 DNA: TGTGCCAGTAGTACGCTGGGGGGACTAGCGTCAATGATCACCTACAATGAGCAGTTCTTC.

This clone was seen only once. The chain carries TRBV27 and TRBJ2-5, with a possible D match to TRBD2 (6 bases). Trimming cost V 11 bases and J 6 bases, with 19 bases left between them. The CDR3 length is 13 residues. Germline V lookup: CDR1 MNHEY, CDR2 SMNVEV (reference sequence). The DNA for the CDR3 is TGTGCCGACGGGGCCGGGGGTAAGAAGACCCAGTACTTC. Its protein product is CADGAGGKKTQYF.

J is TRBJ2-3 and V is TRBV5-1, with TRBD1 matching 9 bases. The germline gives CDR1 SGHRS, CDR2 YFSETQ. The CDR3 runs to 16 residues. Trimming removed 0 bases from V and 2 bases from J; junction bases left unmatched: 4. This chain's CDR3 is CASSLGQGGYTDTQYF. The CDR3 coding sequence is TGCGCCAGCAGCTTGGGACAGGGGGGATACACAGATACGCAGTATTTT.

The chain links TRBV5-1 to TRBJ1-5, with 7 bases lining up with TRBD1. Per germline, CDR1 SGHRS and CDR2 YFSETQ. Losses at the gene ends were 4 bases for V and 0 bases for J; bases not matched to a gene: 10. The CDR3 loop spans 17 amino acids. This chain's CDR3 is CASSGRDSYYSNQPQHF. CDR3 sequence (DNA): TGCGCCAGCAGCGGTCGGGACAGCTACTATAGCAATCAGCCCCAGCATTTT.

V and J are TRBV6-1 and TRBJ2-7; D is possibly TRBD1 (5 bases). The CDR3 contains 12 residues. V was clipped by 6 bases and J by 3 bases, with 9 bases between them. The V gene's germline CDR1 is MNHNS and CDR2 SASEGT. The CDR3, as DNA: TGTGCCAGCAGGCTCCAGGGCTACGAGCAGTACTTC. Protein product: CASRLQGYEQYF.